This T cell receptor (beta chain) was sequenced in a study of breast tumors, draining lymph nodes, adjacent tissues (dated by TCRdb to 2016 to 2017). Context from the whole study: TCR beta repertoires were compared across tumor, adjacent nontumor tissue and axillary lymph nodes obtained from breast cancer patients. The study aimed to assess the relationships and possible T-cell exchange between tumor, surrounding tissue and draining lymph node repertoires in human breast cancer. On the study overall, not on this receptor specifically: The conclusion that tumor T cells originate in lymph nodes was presented as consistent with a hypothesis rather than as directly demonstrated. In luminal-like breast cancer, tumor and nontumor tissue repertoires resembled each other significantly more than in basal-like breast cancer. A scenario in which most tumor T cells derive from the lymph node and then expand within tumor tissue was judged to be consistent with the data. Tumor T-cell repertoires showed less diversity than lymph node repertoires and more diversity than nontumor tissue repertoires, and tumor T-cell repertoires showed preferential V and J gene usage.

The germline V gene supplies CDR1 SGHDT and CDR2 YYEEEE. V and J lose 1 base and 5 bases, and a span of 12 bases separates them. Counted from cysteine to phenylalanine, this CDR3 has 14 amino acids. The kept DNA is CDR3 alone, 42 bases in frame from the first base. In its sample, this clonotype was seen many times. The antigen it binds to is not known. One base away there is no much larger clone; base qualities are not given. For sequencing, an Illumina HiSeq 2000 was employed. TCR beta chain libraries were generated through multiplex PCR amplification. High-throughput sequencing was used to analyze the amplified TCR beta chain products. The raw public data were reprocessed by TCRdb itself: fastp quality trimming at Q25, MiXCR clonotype calling, in-frame beta chains only. Rows with one shared CDR3 protein collapse into an entry with the most common genes and DNA. The sample table contains 50,000 to 55,000 distinct CDR3 sequences; only one count was recorded for roughly two fifths of them. The top ten clonotypes cover 10% to 13% of the sample.

This TCR derives from a female donor with breast cancer. Some clones in this sample may be carry-over from other donors' samples. Here the chain combines TRBV5-6 and TRBJ1-2, and TRBD1 may be the D gene, going by 5 matching bases. Input material: breast tumor tissue. The nucleotides read TGTGCCAGCAGCTTGTCACCCAGGGATTATGGCTACACCTTC. This sequence encodes CASSLSPRDYGYTF.